Below, 25 T cell receptor beta chains from the same sample are listed, as sequenced in a study of T cell responses to AZD1222 COVID-19 vaccine. Repertoires were generated with immunoSEQ multiplex PCR, while TCRdb's copy carries only in-frame clones and drops some. Found here are some 150,000 clones, 80% to 85% of them singletons; the top ten hold 4.1%. The sample was peripheral blood, taken on day 0 of MenACWY control vaccination. The receptors here all came from an adult in good health.

The chain has TRBV2 and TRBJ2-3; D is perhaps TRBD1 (6 bases). Trimming removed 6 bases from V and 5 bases from J, with 18 bases in between. This CDR3 spans 15 amino acids. The germline gives CDR1 SNHLY, CDR2 FYNNEI. CDR3 sequence reads: CASREMVGAGDTQYF. The CDR3, as DNA: TGTGCCAGCAGGGAAATGGTGGGGGCGGGAGATACGCAGTATTTT. The whole variable domain, remainder taken from reference TRBV2 and TRBJ2-3, is EPEVTQTPSHQVTQMGQEVILRCVPISNHLYFYWYRQILGQKVEFLVSFYNNEISEKSEIFDDQFSVERPDGSNFTLKIRSTKLEDSAMYFCASREMVGAGDTQYFGPGTRLTVL.

The chain combines TRBV18 with TRBJ2-6; 10 positions match TRBD1. Per the germline V gene, CDR1 is KGHSH and CDR2 is LQKENI. Trimming at V came to 3 bases and at J to 4 bases, leaving 9 bases not matched to a gene. The CDR3 has 18 amino acids. The CDR3 here is CASSPVGTGAWGANVLTF. The CDR3 DNA follows: TGTGCCAGCTCACCTGTAGGGACAGGGGCATGGGGGGCCAACGTCCTGACTTTC.

V usage is TRBV9 and J usage is TRBJ1-2, with D uncertain. V was pared by 3 bases and J by 9 bases, with 12 bases between. The CDR3 spans 12 residues. Looked up from germline, CDR1 is SGDLS and CDR2 is YYNGEE. The CDR3 is CASSEVEGSYTF. The CDR3 DNA sequence: TGTGCCAGCAGCGAGGTGGAGGGTAGCTACACCTTC. The full variable domain, completed using reference TRBV9 and TRBJ1-2, is DSGVTQTPKHLITATGQRVTLRCSPRSGDLSVYWYQQSLDQGLQFLIQYYNGEERAKGNILERFSAQQFPDLHSELNLSSLELGDSALYFCASSEVEGSYTFGSGTRLTVV.

The V and J genes are TRBV30 and TRBJ2-3; 10 bases are a match to TRBD1. Germline CDR1 and CDR2: GTSNPN and SVGIG (reference sequence). V shed 3 bases and J 5 bases; nucleotides not matched to a gene: 5. This CDR3 is built from 14 residues. DNA for the CDR3: TGTGCCTGGAGAGAAGGACAGGGGGGAGATACGCAGTATTTT. This gives the protein CAWREGQGGDTQYF.

V is TRBV12-3 or TRBV12-4 and J is TRBJ2-2; possible D gene TRBD1, 5 bases. V shed 6 bases and J shed 5 bases, with 10 bases lying between them. The length of the CDR3 is 13 residues. The CDR3 nucleotides read TGTGCCAGCAGAGGGGCCGGGACCGGGGAGCTGTTTTTT. Encoded protein: CASRGAGTGELFF.

On this clone itself: Within the sample, other DNA sequences also encode this same CDR3. This rearrangement joins TRBV3-1 (or the pseudogene TRBV3-2) to TRBJ1-1; TRBD1 matches at 7 bases. From germline, CDR1 is LGHDT and CDR2 YNNKEL (reference sequence). CDR3 size: 14 residues. Losses at the gene ends were 4 bases for V and 1 base for J; bases not matched to a gene: 3. CDR3 sequence: CASSLGQRNTEAFF. In nucleotides, the CDR3 is TGTGCCAGCAGCCTGGGACAGAGGAACACTGAAGCTTTCTTT.

The genes are TRBV5-5 and TRBJ2-4; TRBD2 might be the D (5 bases). Germline CDR1 SGHKS, CDR2 YYEKEE (reference sequence). V was pared by 4 bases and J by 0 bases, with 8 bases between. This CDR3 region has 14 residues. The CDR3: CASSAGVAKNIQYF. CDR3 bases: TGTGCCAGCAGCGCCGGGGTAGCCAAAAACATTCAGTACTTC.

This sequence joins TRBV5-1 and TRBJ2-7; D unresolved. In germline, CDR1 is SGHRS, CDR2 YFSETQ. The CDR3 extends over 15 amino acids. V lost 0 bases and J 5 bases, leaving 15 bases between the germline ends. CDR3 in DNA: TGCGCCAGCAGCTTGGGGTGGTCTACGATCCACGAGCAGTACTTC. Protein sequence: CASSLGWSTIHEQYF.

The chain couples TRBV30 to TRBJ2-1, with 8 bases fitting TRBD2. Germline V gene data show CDR1 as GTSNPN and CDR2 as SVGIG (reference sequence). Losses at the gene ends were 2 bases for V and 7 bases for J; bases not matched to a gene: 19. CDR3 length: 18 residues. The CDR3 DNA follows: TGTGCCTGGAGTCCACACGGTCCCGGGACTAGGGTTAAGAATGAGCAGTTCTTC. Amino acids: CAWSPHGPGTRVKNEQFF.

The chain carries TRBV1 and TRBJ2-1. TRBV1 is a pseudogene segment. The CDR3 has 14 amino acids. CDR3 DNA sequence: TGCACCAGCTGCTCCGTGGACGCCTTCAATGAGCAGTTCTTC. Its translation: CTSCSVDAFNEQFF.

This chain connects TRBV29-1 to TRBJ2-3; TRBD1 or TRBD2 may be the D gene (5 bases each). Trimming removed 7 bases from V and 5 bases from J, with 19 bases in between. This CDR3 comprises 14 residues. Per germline, CDR1 SQVTM and CDR2 ANQGSEA. CDR3 DNA: TGCAGCGGGCTCCCGGGGCGGGCGGTAGATACGCAGTATTTT. This codes for CSGLPGRAVDTQYF.

V gene TRBV21-1 combines with J gene TRBJ2-2; the D call TRBD2 from the table was never checked on the DNA. TRBV21-1 has pseudogene status. CDR3 size: 13 residues. This CDR3 is CASSRGEVGELFF. In DNA, the CDR3 is TGTGCCAGCAGCAGGGGGGAGGTCGGGGAGCTGTTTTTT.

The rearrangement links TRBV6-5 to TRBJ1-4; 9 nucleotides match TRBD1. This CDR3 spans 15 amino acids. The germline V gene encodes CDR1 MNHEY and CDR2 SVGAGI. V shed 6 bases, J shed 7 bases, and the junction held 9 bases outside the gene matches. The DNA for the CDR3 is TGTGCCAGCAGACGAACAGGGGGCGCTTTTGAAAAACTGTTTTTT. Protein sequence: CASRRTGGAFEKLFF.

The J gene is TRBJ2-5, the V gene TRBV18; the D is unclear. Trimming left V 2 bases short and J 4 bases short, with 17 bases between. The germline gives CDR1 KGHSH, CDR2 LQKENI. The CDR3 loop spans 16 amino acids. The CDR3 DNA follows: TGTGCCAGCTCACCATTGAACAGTATGGAACGAGAGACCCAGTACTTC. Its translation: CASSPLNSMERETQYF.

The gene calls are TRBV29-1 and TRBJ2-7; 14 bases are shared with TRBD2. From germline, CDR1 is SQVTM and CDR2 ANQGSEA. Unmatched junction bases numbered 6, after V lost 5 bases and J lost 0 bases. The CDR3 is 16 residues long. DNA of the CDR3: TGCAGCGTTCAGAGGGGACTAGCGGGGGCCTCCTACGAGCAGTACTTC. Translating it yields CSVQRGLAGASYEQYF.

The V and J genes are TRBV6-5 and TRBJ2-7; no clear D. Germline V lookup: CDR1 MNHEY, CDR2 SVGAGI. V lost 5 bases to trimming and J lost 1 base, with 9 bases between them. The CDR3 length is 13 residues. CDR3 nucleotides: TGTGCCAGCAGTCGCCACCAATCCTACGAGCAGTACGTC. It specifies CASSRHQSYEQYV.

V gene TRBV15 combines with J gene TRBJ1-4; D not resolved. Looked up from germline, CDR1 is LNHNV and CDR2 is YYDKDF (reference sequence). The CDR3 covers 14 residues. V was clipped by 0 bases and J by 8 bases, with 10 bases between them. CDR3 residues: CATSRERTGEKLFF. The CDR3 DNA sequence: TGTGCCACCAGCAGAGAAAGGACGGGCGAAAAACTGTTTTTT.

This sequence joins TRBV19 and TRBJ2-1; a possible D gene is TRBD1 (5 bases). The CDR3 sequence is 13 residues long. Trimming took off 4 bases at V and 6 bases at J, with 10 bases between the two ends. Germline loops: CDR1 LNHDA, CDR2 SQIVND (reference sequence). The CDR3 DNA reads TGTGCCAGTAGTACTGGCAGGGTCAATGAGCAGTTCTTC. It translates to CASSTGRVNEQFF.

This clone has just a few counts. The chain recombines TRBV9 with TRBJ2-2, with D uncertain. The CDR3 totals 13 residues. Germline values: CDR1 SGDLS, CDR2 YYNGEE. Trimming removed 0 bases at V and 8 bases at J, with 8 bases between. The CDR3 nucleotides are TGTGCCAGCAGCGTAGAATTCGAGGGGGAGCTGTTTTTT. This codes for CASSVEFEGELFF. Full variable domain (missing parts from reference TRBV9 and TRBJ2-2): DSGVTQTPKHLITATGQRVTLRCSPRSGDLSVYWYQQSLDQGLQFLIQYYNGEERAKGNILERFSAQQFPDLHSELNLSSLELGDSALYFCASSVEFEGELFFGEGSRLTVL.

V is TRBV7-9 and J is TRBJ2-1; D ambiguous. V was trimmed by 0 bases and J by 4 bases, leaving 7 bases between them. The CDR3 runs 14 residues. Germline CDR1 SEHNR, CDR2 FQNEAQ (reference sequence). The CDR3 DNA sequence: TGTGCCAGCAGCTTAGCGTACGGGTACAATGAGCAGTTCTTC. This encodes CASSLAYGYNEQFF.

The gene calls are TRBV27 and TRBJ2-3, with TRBD1 matching 7 bases. V lost 7 bases and J lost 5; bases outside the gene matches: 12. CDR3 size: 15 residues. The germline V gene has CDR1 MNHEY and CDR2 SMNVEV (reference sequence). CDR3 loop: CASTDSRGRLDTQYF. The CDR3 DNA reads as TGTGCCAGCACTGATAGTAGGGGGCGACTAGATACGCAGTATTTT.

V gene TRBV6-4 combines with J gene TRBJ1-4; TRBD1 matches at 8 bases. The CDR3 runs 17 residues. Germline V gene lookup returns CDR1 MRHNA and CDR2 SNTAGT. The V gene end was trimmed by 5 bases and the J gene end by 8 bases; junction bases not matched to a gene: 16. CDR3 nucleotides: TGTGCCAGCAGTCTACCTCGGGGGACAGGAGCGAGAGAAAAACTGTTTTTT. Translating gives CASSLPRGTGAREKLFF.

The count of this clone is one. The rearrangement joins TRBV5-1 to TRBJ1-6, with 7 bases that match TRBD1. In germline, CDR1 is SGHRS, CDR2 YFSETQ. V lost 4 bases, J lost 8 bases, and 9 bases stayed unmatched. The CDR3 spans 15 residues. CDR3 sequence (DNA): TGCGCCAGCAGCACGACAGGGCGATCAGATTCACCCCTCCACTTT. Protein product: CASSTTGRSDSPLHF.

The V and J genes are TRBV5-1 and TRBJ2-5; possible D gene TRBD1, 6 bases. The V gene's germline CDR1 is SGHRS and CDR2 YFSETQ. This CDR3 is built from 14 residues. V lost 4 bases, J lost 2 bases, and 12 bases lay in between. The DNA of the CDR3 is TGCGCCAGCAGCACAGGGACATTTCAAGAGACCCAGTACTTC. It encodes CASSTGTFQETQYF.

This rearrangement joins TRBV29-1 to TRBJ2-1; D is perhaps TRBD1 (5 bases). The CDR3 runs 14 residues. Trimming pared 4 bases from V and 1 base from J, leaving 11 bases between. Germline CDR1 and CDR2: SQVTM and ANQGSEA. CDR3 residues: CSVGTSPSYNEQFF. CDR3 nucleotide sequence: TGCAGCGTTGGGACATCTCCGTCCTACAATGAGCAGTTCTTC.